This entry is about one TCR beta chain. This sample was taken from a study of blood T cell repertoires in COVID-19. Study details: COVID-19 samples, acute and convalescent, were from the United States, Italy and Spain. Sample material is recorded as cDNA or gDNA derived from T cells, B-cell-depleted T cells, or PBMCs.

Trimming left V 6 bases short and J 3 bases short, with 9 bases between. The CDR3 loop spans 12 amino acids. How the authors handled the data: By means of reference gene primer amplification, nucleated cell counts were estimated. Generated by immunoSEQ multiplex PCR, the TCRdb table keeps only in-frame clones and is missing some. Clone size and V and J calls were adopted from that table, with D and trimming inferred from the DNA. This table has over 250,000 clones, 65% to 90% appearing once. The TCR comes from a human donor in a cohort sampled during active COVID-19. The chain has TRBV12-3 or TRBV12-4 and TRBJ2-7; the D is unclear. Material: peripheral blood. CDR3 DNA: TGTGCCAGCAGCCGTGGCTTCTACGAGCAGTACTTC. Translated: CASSRGFYEQYF.